A selection of T cell receptor beta chains follows, all from one sample in a study of beta chain features in type 1 diabetes. Libraries were prepared by immunoSEQ multiplex PCR; TCRdb keeps only in-frame clonotypes and omits some of them. Seen here are 150,000 to 200,000 clones, almost 65% observed once, and the top ten hold about 0.091%. Sequenced material: naive CD4+ T cells from blood. The receptors stem from a man aged 25-45 years with type 1 diabetes. CDR3s include the opening cysteine and the closing phenylalanine or tryptophan. The D gene is left open where the match is weak. Some rows mark clone size as missing; the rest say once, few, many or name a class of expanded clone.

d_call j_call v_call clone_size cdr3_nt cdr3_aa
TRBD1 TRBJ2-3 TRBV5-1 NA TGCGCCAGCAGCTTCCGGGACAGGGGCACAGATACGCAGTATTTT CASSFRDRGTDTQYF
NA TRBJ2-7 TRBV7-8 few TGTGCCAGCAGCTTAGACAATAACTACGAGCAGTACTTC CASSLDNNYEQYF
NA TRBJ1-1 TRBV29-1 few TGCAGCGTGGGCGGACAGCCAAACCAGGCTTTCTTT CSVGGQPNQAFF
NA TRBJ1-1 TRBV6-6 NA TGTGCCAGCAGTTACCAGGAAGCTTTCTTT CASSYQEAFF
NA TRBJ2-1 TRBV5-1 NA TGCGCCAGCAGCACGGGGACAAACAATGAGCAGTTCTTC CASSTGTNNEQFF
NA TRBJ1-4 TRBV29-1 NA TGCAGCGTCGGCCATGGCGCTAATGAAAAACTGTTTTTT CSVGHGANEKLFF
TRBD2 TRBJ2-3 TRBV28 once TGTGCCAGCAGTTTACGGACTAGCGGATCGTCGCAGTATTTT CASSLRTSGSSQYF
NA TRBJ2-1 TRBV9 few TGTGCCAGCAGCGTAGCGGGCGAGCAGTTCTTC CASSVAGEQFF
NA TRBJ1-1 TRBV19 NA TGTGCCAGTAGTGCCATGAACAGGGTAAGGAACACTGAAGCTTTCTTT CASSAMNRVRNTEAFF
NA TRBJ2-4 TRBV2 few TGTGCCAGCAGGCAGGGAACGGGGAACATTCAGTACTTC CASRQGTGNIQYF
NA TRBJ2-7 TRBV7-2 NA TGTGCCAGCAGCTTAAGTACTTACGAGCAGTACTTC CASSLSTYEQYF
NA TRBJ2-7 TRBV27 NA TGTGCCAGCAGTTTTTATTCATCCCACGAGCAGTACTTC CASSFYSSHEQYF
TRBD2 TRBJ2-5 TRBV7-9 once TGTGCCAGCACCCGGGGGGGCCTTGAGACCCAGTACTTC CASTRGGLETQYF
NA TRBJ2-5 TRBV10-2 NA TGCGCCAGCAGTGACCCACGAGGGAGCGGGGAGACCCAGTACTTC CASSDPRGSGETQYF